This TCR beta chain was documented in a study of shared clonotypes between healthy human individuals. Study at large: A donor's plate count was three for CD4 naive and three for CD4 memory; CD8 naive had two and CD8 memory one. Study-wide results and limits: Sharing across a handful of donors was seen in approximately 5.2% of naive CD4 clonotypes. Among the subsets, naive ones generally showed larger estimated richness than memory ones. Despite large depth, rarefaction showed incomplete sorted-subset sequencing.

Sequencing was performed with immunoSEQ multiplex PCR; in TCRdb, only in-frame clones are kept and a portion is missing. In the table there are under 200,000 clones, around 93% of which are singletons. The germline CDR1 and CDR2 sequences are MNHEY and SMNVEV (reference sequence). The CDR3 consists of 15 residues. The V gene end was trimmed by 6 bases and the J gene end by 6 bases; junction bases not matched to a gene: 6. With regard to this clone: The antigen is unknown.

V usage is TRBV27 and J usage is TRBJ1-6, with TRBD1 identical over 9 bases. This TCR was sampled from a woman younger than 45 in good health. The material sequenced was naive CD4+ T cells sorted from blood. Subset of the sample: CD45RA+ positively selected. CDR3 residues: CASRTGTGFNSPLHF. The CDR3 DNA reads as TGTGCCAGCAGAACGGGGACAGGGTTTAATTCACCCCTCCACTTT.